These T cell receptor beta chains were read from a single sample in a study of blood T cell repertoires in COVID-19. The protocol was immunoSEQ multiplex PCR, while the TCRdb copy is restricted to in-frame clones and leaves out a portion. The sample includes 80,000 or so clones, 89% of them seen just once. Sequenced input: peripheral blood. The receptor source for this set is a man aged 45-65 years with acute or convalescent COVID-19. Each CDR3 is given with its conserved first and last residue. A D gene is named only where the DNA matches it firmly. Only some rows state a clone size, as once, few, many or a class for expanded clones.

J gene | V gene | clone size | D gene | CDR3 protein | CDR3 DNA
TRBJ2-5 | TRBV28 | NA | NA | CASSRIQYQETQYF | TGTGCCAGCAGCCGAATACAGTACCAAGAGACCCAGTACTTC
TRBJ2-7 | TRBV7-9 | few | TRBD1 | CASSQGGTGGHEQYF | TGTGCCAGCAGCCAAGGAGGGACAGGCGGCCACGAGCAGTACTTC
TRBJ2-5 | TRBV19 | NA | NA | CASSLYREETQYF | TGTGCCAGTAGTCTATACAGGGAAGAGACCCAGTACTTC
TRBJ1-3 | TRBV4-1 | NA | NA | CASSHPLLSGNTIYF | TGCGCCAGCAGCCATCCACTGCTATCTGGAAACACCATATATTTT
TRBJ2-1 | TRBV7-2 | NA | NA | CASRTFMNEEQFF | TGTGCCAGCAGGACTTTTATGAATGAGGAGCAGTTCTTC
TRBJ2-3 | TRBV6-2/TRBV6-3 | NA | NA | CASSYSTGTGADTQYF | TGTGCCAGCAGTTACTCGACAGGGACTGGCGCAGATACGCAGTATTTT
TRBJ1-5 | TRBV12-3/TRBV12-4 | large | NA | CASSLKRNQPQHF | TGTGCCAGCAGTTTAAAGAGAAATCAGCCCCAGCATTTT
TRBJ2-5 | TRBV4-3 | NA | TRBD1 | CASSQGTGDGETQYF | TGCGCCAGCAGCCAGGGGACAGGGGACGGGGAGACCCAGTACTTC
TRBJ2-1 | TRBV7-8 | NA | TRBD2 | CASSPHPSSGLAVNNEQFF | TGTGCCAGCAGCCCGCATCCGAGTTCGGGACTAGCGGTAAACAATGAGCAGTTCTTC
TRBJ2-1 | TRBV7-9 | few | NA | CASSPAIGTYNEQFF | TGTGCCAGCAGCCCCGCTATCGGGACCTACAATGAGCAGTTCTTC
TRBJ2-5 | TRBV19 | NA | TRBD2 | CASRLAGVGETQYF | TGTGCCAGTAGGCTAGCGGGAGTGGGGGAGACCCAGTACTTC
TRBJ1-3 | TRBV28 | NA | TRBD1 | CASSLPGQGDGNTIYF | TGTGCCAGCAGCCTCCCGGGACAGGGTGATGGAAACACCATATATTTT
TRBJ1-5 | TRBV18 | NA | TRBD1 | CASSLSGTGESNQPQHF | TGTGCCAGCTCACTATCCGGGACAGGGGAGTCCAATCAGCCCCAGCATTTT
TRBJ2-5 | TRBV7-8 | NA | NA | CASSLGAGARPQETQYF | TGTGCCAGCAGCTTAGGTGCGGGGGCCCGCCCGCAAGAGACCCAGTACTTC
TRBJ1-2 | TRBV7-9 | few | TRBD1 | CASTGTGANYGYTF | TGTGCCAGCACCGGGACAGGGGCAAACTATGGCTACACCTTC
TRBJ2-1 | TRBV4-1 | NA | TRBD2 | CASSQGIPAGAMSSYNEQFF | TGCGCCAGCAGCCAAGGGATCCCAGCGGGGGCTATGAGCTCCTACAATGAGCAGTTCTTC
TRBJ2-3 | TRBV13 | NA | TRBD1 | CASSAKGPGQVFITQYF | TGTGCCAGCAGCGCAAAGGGGCCGGGACAGGTTTTTATTACGCAGTATTTT
TRBJ1-2 | TRBV2 | NA | NA | CASSVGSGTNYGYTF | TGTGCCAGCAGTGTTGGCTCAGGCACTAACTATGGCTACACCTTC
TRBJ1-5 | TRBV18 | NA | NA | CASSPGGRDQPQHF | TGTGCCAGCTCCCCTGGGGGCAGGGATCAGCCCCAGCATTTT
TRBJ1-4 | TRBV19 | NA | TRBD1 | CASSPRDRGTTNEKLFF | TGTGCCAGTAGTCCTCGGGACAGGGGGACAACTAATGAAAAACTGTTTTTT
TRBJ1-6 | TRBV30 | NA | NA | CAWRNDGGGGSPLHF | TGTGCCTGGAGGAACGACGGGGGTGGAGGTTCACCCCTCCACTTT
TRBJ1-5 | TRBV6-5 | once | TRBD1 | CASSFLTGNSNQPQHF | TGTGCCAGCAGTTTTTTGACAGGGAATAGCAATCAGCCCCAGCATTTT
TRBJ1-6 | TRBV3-1/TRBV3-2 | NA | TRBD1 | CASSVRDRGPNSPLHF | TGTGCCAGCAGCGTACGGGACAGGGGGCCCAATTCACCCCTCCACTTT
TRBJ2-5 | TRBV9 | NA | TRBD2 | CASSVAGGEETQYF | TGTGCCAGCAGCGTAGCGGGGGGTGAGGAGACCCAGTACTTC
TRBJ2-6 | TRBV4-3 | NA | NA | CASSRKREPGANVLTF | TGCGCCAGCAGCCGGAAACGGGAACCTGGGGCCAACGTCCTGACTTTC
TRBJ1-3 | TRBV9 | NA | NA | CASSVEDTSGNTIYF | TGTGCCAGCAGCGTAGAGGACACCTCTGGAAACACCATATATTTT
TRBJ1-6 | TRBV11-1 | NA | TRBD1 | CASSLQGDNSPLHF | TGTGCCAGCAGCTTGCAGGGGGATAATTCACCCCTCCACTTT
TRBJ2-2 | TRBV30 | once | TRBD2 | CAWSVSGLALGELFF | TGTGCCTGGAGTGTGTCGGGACTAGCGTTGGGGGAGCTGTTTTTT
TRBJ2-6 | TRBV7-8 | NA | NA | CASSLGRGTGGANVLTF | TGTGCCAGCAGCTTAGGGCGCGGAACGGGGGGGGCCAACGTCCTGACTTTC
TRBJ1-1 | TRBV3-1/TRBV3-2 | NA | NA | CASSQEPGVSMNTEAFF | TGTGCCAGCAGCCAAGAGCCGGGGGTTTCCATGAACACTGAAGCTTTCTTT
TRBJ2-1 | TRBV2 | once | TRBD2 | CASRALGTSRSYNEQFF | TGTGCCAGCAGAGCTTTAGGGACTAGCCGCTCCTACAATGAGCAGTTCTTC
TRBJ2-1 | TRBV4-3 | few | NA | CASSLTSHNEQFF | TGCGCCAGCAGCCTGACTAGTCACAATGAGCAGTTCTTC
TRBJ2-1 | TRBV28 | NA | NA | CASSPNTWEQFF | TGTGCCAGCAGTCCCAATACATGGGAGCAGTTCTTC
TRBJ1-4 | TRBV6-5 | NA | NA | CASSRTRATNEKLFF | TGTGCCAGCAGCAGAACCAGGGCAACTAATGAAAAACTGTTTTTT
TRBJ2-1 | TRBV16 | NA | NA | CASSQGAREQFF | TGTGCCAGCAGCCAGGGGGCAAGGGAGCAGTTCTTC
TRBJ1-4 | TRBV27 | NA | NA | CASSLLEGGGKLFF | TGTGCCAGCAGTTTATTAGAGGGAGGCGGAAAACTGTTTTTT
TRBJ1-5 | TRBV19 | once | NA | CASTPAVPNQPQHF | TGTGCCAGTACCCCGGCGGTCCCCAATCAGCCCCAGCATTTT
TRBJ1-6 | TRBV10-3 | NA | NA | CAISERDTSSPLHF | TGTGCCATCAGTGAGAGGGACACCAGTTCACCCCTCCACTTT
TRBJ1-6 | TRBV5-4 | NA | NA | CASSLVGEAPLHF | TGTGCCAGCAGCTTGGTCGGGGAAGCACCCCTCCACTTT
TRBJ2-3 | TRBV7-9 | NA | NA | CASSSPDSDTQYF | TGTGCCAGCAGCTCCCCGGACTCCGATACGCAGTATTTT
TRBJ2-7 | TRBV19 | NA | TRBD1 | CASSIEQGAHEQYF | TGTGCCAGTAGTATTGAACAGGGGGCCCACGAGCAGTACTTC
TRBJ1-6 | TRBV6-6 | NA | TRBD1 | CASSYRDSGNNSPLHF | TGTGCCAGCAGTTACCGGGACAGCGGAAATAATTCACCCCTCCACTTT
TRBJ2-2 | TRBV18 | once | TRBD1 | CASSPATGSYTGELFF | TGTGCCAGCTCACCCGCGACAGGGAGTTACACCGGGGAGCTGTTTTTT
TRBJ1-2 | TRBV7-2 | NA | NA | CASSLAAPGGYTF | TGTGCCAGCAGCTTAGCAGCTCCGGGGGGCTACACCTTC
TRBJ2-7 | TRBV11-3 | few | NA | CASSLTGSTYEQYF | TGTGCCAGCAGCTTAACAGGGTCAACCTACGAGCAGTACTTC
TRBJ1-3 | TRBV7-2 | NA | TRBD1 | CASSLVGTGRNTIYF | TGTGCCAGCAGCTTAGTAGGGACAGGGAGAAACACCATATATTTT
TRBJ2-5 | TRBV27 | NA | NA | CASSSKTQYF | TGTGCCAGCAGTTCCAAGACCCAGTACTTC
TRBJ2-2 | TRBV3-1/TRBV3-2 | NA | TRBD2 | CASSQGTSISTGELFF | TGTGCCAGCAGCCAAGGGACTAGTATAAGCACCGGGGAGCTGTTTTTT
TRBJ2-4 | TRBV15 | NA | TRBD1 | CATSRVLQGENIQYF | TGTGCCACCAGCAGAGTGTTACAGGGGGAAAACATTCAGTACTTC
TRBJ2-7 | TRBV6-2/TRBV6-3 | NA | NA | CASSYNRVTYEQYF | TGTGCCAGCAGTTATAACAGAGTCACCTACGAGCAGTACTTC
TRBJ1-1 | TRBV18 | NA | TRBD1 | CASSPSAGGLPEAFF | TGTGCCAGCTCACCCAGTGCAGGGGGCCTCCCTGAAGCTTTCTTT
TRBJ1-5 | TRBV15 | NA | TRBD1 | CATSKGQGIPISNQPQHF | TGTGCCACCAGCAAGGGACAGGGGATCCCTATTAGCAATCAGCCCCAGCATTTT
TRBJ1-5 | TRBV6-1 | NA | NA | CASSDGILAQHF | NA